Following are 10 T cell receptor beta chains from one sample sequenced in a study of blood T cell repertoires in COVID-19. Clones were read by immunoSEQ multiplex PCR, and TCRdb kept only the in-frame ones, dropping some. Of fewer than 250,000 clones in the sample, around 91% were seen once. Sequencing was done on a sample of peripheral blood. The receptors derive from a woman between 35 and 50 years old with acute or convalescent COVID-19.

In this sample, this clone turned up a few times. The chain recombines TRBV19 with TRBJ1-1, with D unclear. The CDR3 covers 16 residues. Germline-derived CDR1 and CDR2 are LNHDA and SQIVND (reference sequence). V lost 0 bases, J lost 5 bases, and 16 bases lay in between. The CDR3 here is CASSIDQYGGWTEAFF. The CDR3 DNA sequence: TGTGCCAGTAGTATAGATCAGTATGGAGGATGGACTGAAGCTTTCTTT.

This CDR3 reads CASSLTGSYGYTF. CDR3 in DNA: TGCGCCAGCAGCTTGACAGGGAGCTATGGCTACACCTTC. J is TRBJ1-2 and V is TRBV5-1; tentatively, D is TRBD1 (6 bases). Germline V gives CDR1 SGHRS, CDR2 YFSETQ. Trimming stripped 1 base from V and 4 bases from J, with 8 bases between. There are 13 residues in the CDR3.

The chain couples TRBV5-6 to TRBJ1-1; a weak D match, TRBD1 (6 bases). V lost 4 bases and J 2 bases, leaving 12 bases between the germline ends. Germline loops: CDR1 SGHDT, CDR2 YYEEEE. The CDR3 is 14 residues long. The CDR3 bases are TGTGCCAGCAGCGATACCAGGGGAAACACTGAAGCTTTCTTT. Its translation: CASSDTRGNTEAFF.

V usage is TRBV18 and J usage is TRBJ2-2; D is perhaps TRBD1 (6 bases). V was cut by 3 bases and J by 0 bases, with 8 bases left in between. The CDR3 covers 15 residues. CDR1 and CDR2 from the germline V gene are KGHSH and LQKENI. CDR3 region: CASSPRTANTGELFF. The CDR3 coding sequence is TGTGCCAGCTCACCGAGGACAGCGAACACCGGGGAGCTGTTTTTT.

The chain is built from TRBV6-5 and TRBJ1-1, with D tentatively TRBD1 (5 bases). The germline V gene encodes CDR1 MNHEY and CDR2 SVGAGI. This CDR3 has 12 residues. Trimming stripped 3 bases from V and 8 bases from J, with 10 bases between. In DNA, the CDR3 is TGTGCCAGCAGTTATCTAGGGGAAGAAGCTTTCTTT. This encodes CASSYLGEEAFF.

This clone occurred once. The chain employs TRBV4-2 and TRBJ2-5; tentative D call: TRBD2 (5 bases). Germline lookup yields CDR1 LGHNA and CDR2 YNFKEQ. The CDR3 is 13 residues long. V dropped 0 bases and J dropped 12 bases, with 14 bases sitting between them. DNA for the CDR3: TGTGCCAGCAGCCAAGATGAGCGGAGCGTGGAGTACTTC. It translates to CASSQDERSVEYF.

This clone was detected only a few times. The CDR3 reads CASRDIRGANYGYTF. For the CDR3, the DNA is TGTGCCAGTAGGGACATCAGGGGCGCTAACTATGGCTACACCTTC. J is TRBJ1-2 and V is TRBV19, with TRBD1 as a possible D gene (6 bases). The CDR3 consists of 15 residues. CDR1 is LNHDA and CDR2 is SQIVND in the germline V gene (reference sequence). V was trimmed by 6 bases and J by 0 bases, leaving 14 bases between them.

The J gene is TRBJ1-2, the V gene TRBV3-1 (or the pseudogene TRBV3-2), with 8 bases lining up with TRBD1. There are 13 residues in the CDR3. CDR1 is LGHDT and CDR2 is YNNKEL in the germline V gene (reference sequence). With 3 bases clipped from V and 8 bases from J, the junction kept 5 bases outside the gene matches. The CDR3, as DNA: TGTGCCAGCAGCCAGGCAGGGGGCAGAGGCTACACCTTC. This sequence encodes CASSQAGGRGYTF.

The chain couples TRBV28 to TRBJ2-3; no firm D call. V lost 4 bases, J lost 2 bases, and 10 bases lay in between. Germline values: CDR1 MDHEN, CDR2 SYDVKM. The length of the CDR3 is 14 residues. The CDR3 sequence is CASSSLYYTDTQYF. The CDR3 coding sequence is TGTGCCAGCAGTTCCCTCTACTACACAGATACGCAGTATTTT.

The genes are TRBV15 and TRBJ1-4, with D possibly being TRBD1 (5 bases). The CDR3 loop spans 17 amino acids. Trimming stripped 0 bases from V and 4 bases from J, with 15 bases between. CDR1 and CDR2 from the germline V gene are LNHNV and YYDKDF (reference sequence). The DNA of the CDR3 is TGTGCCACCAGCAGAGATCTATCGGAGGGGTATAATGAAAAACTGTTTTTT. This encodes CATSRDLSEGYNEKLFF.